This T cell receptor (beta chain) was profiled in a study of cytomegalovirus exposure and HLA in healthy donors. From germline, CDR1 is SGHTA and CDR2 FQGTGA. The CDR3 contains 15 residues. V was clipped by 5 bases and J by 6 bases, with 19 bases between them. On this clone: Its antigen is unknown.

A multiplex PCR was run with 60 Vbeta primers and 13 Jbeta primers. Data came from immunoSEQ multiplex PCR; TCRdb stores just in-frame clones and leaves some out. Among approximately 160,000 clones, 75% to 85% were seen once, and the ten largest hold 7% to 8.5%. Study-level findings and limits: Specificity for CMV antigens was confirmed in vitro for a few of the CMV-associated chains.

Sample: PBMCs. This chain connects TRBV7-3 to TRBJ1-1, with D possibly TRBD1 on 6 matching bases. The TCR sequence derives from a male donor in good health and CMV-seropositive. In DNA form, the CDR3 reads TGTGCCAGCAGCGCCAGGGGTGGGGCAGGGGCTGAAGCTTTCTTT. Its translation is CASSARGGAGAEAFF.